Given below is one T cell receptor beta chain in context. Clones were read by immunoSEQ multiplex PCR, and TCRdb kept only the in-frame ones, dropping some. This sample has roughly 260,000 clones, with over 75% found just once. This specimen belongs to a study of blood T cell repertoires in COVID-19. Sequenced material: peripheral blood. The clonotype was recovered from a woman between 50 and 59 years old with acute or convalescent COVID-19.

CDR3 sequence: CASRPNRDTPNYGYTF. DNA for the CDR3: TGTGCCAGCAGGCCGAACCGGGACACTCCTAACTATGGCTACACCTTC. The J gene is TRBJ1-2, the V gene TRBV27; TRBD1 is a possible D gene (6 bases). There are 16 residues in the CDR3. Trimming took off 6 bases at V and 0 bases at J, with 17 bases between the two ends. Per germline, CDR1 MNHEY and CDR2 SMNVEV (reference sequence).